These 29 T cell receptor beta chains came from one sample sequenced in a study of CD8 T cells in ankylosing spondylitis. TCRdb recomputed calls from the 5' RACE reads with MiXCR, one row per CDR3 protein. The table records around 340,000 distinct CDR3 sequences, 20% to 25% of them present only once. The sample consisted of blood, either unsorted or a sorted T cell fraction (not recorded which). These receptors originate from a male donor with ankylosing spondylitis or in good health (not recorded which).

This clonotype was picked up many times. The CDR3 nucleotides read TGCAGTGCCAGGACTTACGAGCAGTACTTC. Translation: CSARTYEQYF. The chain couples TRBV20-1 to TRBJ2-7; weak D call: TRBD2 (5 bases). This CDR3 contains 10 residues. Germline assignment: CDR1 DFQATT and CDR2 SNEGSKA (reference sequence). Trimming cost V 6 bases and J 4 bases, with 7 bases left between them.

The V and J genes are TRBV12-3 or TRBV12-4 and TRBJ2-2; D is unclear. Trimming removed 5 bases from V and 0 bases from J, with 13 bases in between. The CDR3 length is 16 residues. CDR3 coding DNA: TGTGCCAGCAGTCCCGCACCATCGACGAACACCGGGGAGCTGTTTTTT. Its protein product is CASSPAPSTNTGELFF.

The J gene is TRBJ2-2, the V gene TRBV4-2; 8 positions match TRBD1. J was trimmed by 7 bases and V by 1 base; bases with no gene match: 11. The CDR3 has 17 residues. Germline V CDR1 and CDR2: LGHNA, YNFKEQ. CDR3 region: CASSQVVDRGQGGELFF. Written as DNA, the CDR3 is TGTGCCAGCAGCCAAGTTGTCGACAGGGGTCAGGGCGGGGAGCTGTTTTTT.

The V gene is TRBV2, the J gene TRBJ2-5, with D possibly being TRBD1 (5 bases). Per the germline V gene, CDR1 is SNHLY and CDR2 is FYNNEI. The CDR3 runs to 14 residues. Trimming left V 8 bases short and J 5 bases short, with 18 bases between. CDR3 residues: CASGSSGLTETQYF. The CDR3 coding sequence is TGTGCCAGCGGGTCATCAGGGCTAACGGAGACCCAGTACTTC.

In this sample, this clonotype turned up a few times. The J gene is TRBJ2-7, the V gene TRBV12-3 or TRBV12-4, with 11 bases lining up with TRBD2. The length of the CDR3 is 15 residues. J was trimmed by 3 bases and V by 1 base; bases with no gene match: 2. CDR3 protein: CASSLGGLAVYEQYF. DNA for the CDR3: TGTGCCAGCAGTTTAGGGGGACTAGCGGTCTACGAGCAGTACTTC.

The genes are TRBV3-1 and TRBJ2-3; TRBD2 aligns across 8 bases. V was clipped by 1 base and J by 3 bases; unmatched bases: 6. The germline V gene encodes CDR1 LGHDT and CDR2 YNNKEL (reference sequence). CDR3 length equals 16 residues. Here the CDR3 DNA reads TGTGCCAGCAGCCAAGCCTTTACTAGCGGAACAGATACGCAGTATTTT. Translated, it gives CASSQAFTSGTDTQYF.

This clonotype was counted between two and nine times. The J gene is TRBJ2-1, the V gene TRBV20-1; D ambiguous. V gave up 3 bases and J gave up 1 base, with 16 bases separating them. There are 16 residues in the CDR3. Germline-derived CDR1 and CDR2 are DFQATT and SNEGSKA (reference sequence). The chain's CDR3 is CSARMLAGASYNEQFF. DNA for the CDR3: TGCAGTGCTAGGATGTTGGCAGGAGCGTCCTACAATGAGCAGTTCTTC.

J is TRBJ1-4 and V is TRBV27; TRBD1 matches at 7 bases. The CDR3 loop spans 13 amino acids. Per the germline V gene, CDR1 is MNHEY and CDR2 is SMNVEV (reference sequence). J lost 8 bases, V lost 7 bases, and 7 bases had no gene match. The CDR3 protein is CASKTGLAEKLFF. The CDR3 nucleotides read TGTGCCAGCAAGACAGGGTTAGCGGAAAAACTGTTTTTT.

The chain carries TRBV6-1 and TRBJ2-7; a possible D gene is TRBD1 (5 bases). The length of the CDR3 is 15 residues. Trimming removed 4 bases at V and 0 bases at J, with 13 bases between. CDR1 MNHNS and CDR2 SASEGT come from the germline V gene. The CDR3 bases are TGTGCCAGCAGTGGACAGCCACAAAGCTCCTACGAGCAGTACTTC. This sequence encodes CASSGQPQSSYEQYF.

CDR3: CASNIITGTGTYEQYF. DNA of the CDR3: TGTGCCAGCAACATCATTACCGGGACAGGTACCTACGAGCAGTACTTC. This sequence joins TRBV7-9 and TRBJ2-7, with TRBD1 matching 8 bases. J lost 2 bases, V lost 7 bases, and 13 bases had no gene match. The V gene's germline CDR1 is SEHNR and CDR2 FQNEAQ (reference sequence). This CDR3 region has 16 residues.

The V gene is TRBV5-4, the J gene TRBJ2-2, with 9 bases that match TRBD1. Germline CDR1 is SGHNT and CDR2 is YYREEE (reference sequence). The CDR3 totals 16 residues. J was trimmed by 4 bases and V by 3 bases; bases with no gene match: 7. The CDR3 reads CASSSGQGIATGELFF. Written as DNA, the CDR3 is TGTGCCAGCAGCTCCGGACAGGGGATCGCCACCGGGGAGCTGTTTTTT. Full variable domain (rest looked up from reference TRBV5-4 and TRBJ2-2): ETGVTQSPTHLIKTRGQQVTLRCSSQSGHNTVSWYQQALGQGPQFIFQYYREEENGRGNFPPRFSGLQFPNYSSELNVNALELDDSALYLCASSSGQGIATGELFFGEGSRLTVL.

The CDR3 protein is CASSPVAGGSLSGELFF. The CDR3 nucleotides are TGTGCCAGCAGCCCGGTCGCCGGGGGCAGTCTATCCGGGGAGCTGTTTTTT. The V call is TRBV7-2, the J call TRBJ2-2; possibly TRBD1 or TRBD2 for D (6 bases each). Germline CDR1 and CDR2: SGHTA and FQGNSA. The CDR3 totals 17 residues. The V gene lost 5 bases and the J gene lost 6 bases, with 22 bases spanning the gap.

The CDR3: CASSEFRGANNEQFF. The CDR3, as DNA: TGTGCCAGCAGTGAATTTAGGGGCGCCAACAATGAGCAGTTCTTC. The chain couples TRBV2 to TRBJ2-1; D is possibly TRBD1 (5 bases). Germline CDR1 SNHLY, CDR2 FYNNEI. With 2 bases removed from V and 5 bases from J, the gap between germline ends came to 13 bases. The CDR3 covers 15 residues.

The chain carries TRBV7-2 and TRBJ2-7; 10 nucleotides agree with TRBD2. Trimming took 3 bases from V and 7 from J; bases not matched to a gene: 3. CDR1 and CDR2 from the germline V gene are SGHTA and FQGNSA. The CDR3 length is 13 residues. CDR3 DNA: TGTGCCAGCAGCTTGGTGACTAGCGGGGAGCAGTACTTC. As protein: CASSLVTSGEQYF.

In its sample, this clonotype was seen a few times. In DNA form, the CDR3 reads TGCAGCGTTGAAGACTGGGACAGGGATGGCGAGCAGTACTTC. Translation gives CSVEDWDRDGEQYF. The chain recombines TRBV29-1 with TRBJ2-7; 9 positions match TRBD1. The CDR3 consists of 14 residues. V lost 0 bases and J lost 6; bases outside the gene matches: 6. Germline assignment: CDR1 SQVTM and CDR2 ANQGSEA.

This clonotype was counted once. A much larger clone differs by one base, so this may be a read error. This sequence joins TRBV29-1 and TRBJ2-2; D call uncertain. Germline CDR1 is SQVTM and CDR2 is ANQGSEA. The CDR3 spans 13 residues. The CDR3 is CSVEAENTVELFF. The CDR3 DNA follows: TGCAGCGTTGAGGCAGAGAACACCGTGGAGCTGTTTTTT.

This clonotype turned up a few times. The rearrangement links TRBV29-1 to TRBJ2-7, with 10 nucleotides matching TRBD1. V gave up 8 bases and J gave up 5 bases; unmatched junction bases: 9. CDR3 length: 13 residues. Germline V gene lookup returns CDR1 SQVTM and CDR2 ANQGSEA. CDR3 region: CSTRQGAGDEQYF. DNA for the CDR3: TGCAGCACCCGACAGGGGGCGGGGGACGAGCAGTACTTC.

The J gene is TRBJ2-5, the V gene TRBV6-1, with D possibly being TRBD1 or TRBD2 (5 bases each). The CDR3 is made up of 16 amino acids. V lost 5 bases to trimming and J lost 3 bases, with 19 bases between them. CDR1 MNHNS and CDR2 SASEGT come from the germline V gene. The CDR3: CASSPISGTLKETQYF. The CDR3 region has the DNA TGTGCCAGCAGTCCAATATCCGGGACCCTGAAAGAGACCCAGTACTTC.

The rearrangement uses TRBV7-3 and TRBJ2-3, with 8 bases lining up with TRBD1. J gave up 4 bases and V 4 bases, and 4 bases lay outside the gene matches. Looked up from germline, CDR1 is SGHTA and CDR2 is FQGTGA. The CDR3 has 14 amino acids. CDR3: CASSSGQEPDTQYF. Here the CDR3 DNA reads TGTGCCAGCAGCTCGGGACAGGAGCCAGATACGCAGTATTTT. Full variable domain (missing parts from reference TRBV7-3 and TRBJ2-3): GAGVSQTPSNKVTEKGKYVELRCDPISGHTALYWYRQSLGQGPEFLIYFQGTGAADDSGLPNDRFFAVRPEGSVSTLKIQRTERGDSAVYLCASSSGQEPDTQYFGPGTRLTVL.

This clonotype was seen more than once but under ten times. The rearrangement uses TRBV12-3 or TRBV12-4 and TRBJ2-7, with a tentative D call TRBD1 (6 bases). The CDR3 runs 13 residues. Trimming stripped 5 bases from V and 0 bases from J, with 8 bases between. CDR3 amino acids: CASSQTGSYEQYF. In DNA form, the CDR3 reads TGTGCCAGCAGTCAGACAGGCTCCTACGAGCAGTACTTC.

The chain carries TRBV6-1 and TRBJ2-7; D ambiguous. From germline, CDR1 is MNHNS and CDR2 SASEGT. With 1 base removed from V and 2 bases from J, the gap between germline ends came to 9 bases. This CDR3 spans 14 amino acids. In DNA form, the CDR3 reads TGTGCCAGCAGTGAAGGGACGGACGCCTACGAGCAGTACTTC. Translating it yields CASSEGTDAYEQYF.

This clonotype was observed a few times. The rearrangement uses TRBV3-1 and TRBJ2-7, with TRBD2 matching 7 bases. J was trimmed by 2 bases and V by 1 base; bases with no gene match: 2. Germline-derived CDR1 and CDR2 are LGHDT and YNNKEL (reference sequence). The CDR3 runs 14 residues. The CDR3 sequence is CASSQGTSPYEQYF. CDR3 coding DNA: TGTGCCAGCAGCCAAGGGACTAGTCCCTACGAGCAGTACTTC.

The chain is built from TRBV30 and TRBJ2-1, with TRBD1 matching over 7 bases. The CDR3 is made up of 14 amino acids. The germline V gene has CDR1 GTSNPN and CDR2 SVGIG (reference sequence). Unmatched junction bases numbered 3, after V lost 0 bases and J lost 4 bases. CDR3 DNA sequence: TGTGCCTGGAGTGTAGGACAGGCGTACAATGAGCAGTTCTTC. Its protein is CAWSVGQAYNEQFF.

This chain uses TRBV12-5 with TRBJ2-1; D uncertain. Trimming stripped 0 bases from V and 6 bases from J, with 12 bases between. The CDR3 covers 15 residues. Looked up from germline, CDR1 is LGHNT and CDR2 is FRNRAP. The CDR3 loop is CASGLVGVHSNEQFF. DNA for the CDR3: TGTGCTAGTGGTTTGGTAGGTGTACACTCCAATGAGCAGTTCTTC. Full variable domain (outside the CDR3, taken from reference TRBV12-5 and TRBJ2-1): DARVTQTPRHKVTEMGQEVTMRCQPILGHNTVFWYRQTMMQGLELLAYFRNRAPLDDSGMPKDRFSAEMPDATLATLKIQPSEPRDSAVYFCASGLVGVHSNEQFFGPGTRLTVL.

This clonotype was detected a few times. This chain uses TRBV5-6 with TRBJ2-1, with 7 positions matching TRBD2. J lost 6 bases, V lost 0 bases, and 3 bases had no gene match. Germline values: CDR1 SGHDT, CDR2 YYEEEE. The CDR3 has 14 amino acids. CDR3 residues: CASSLGTRVNEQFF. CDR3 DNA: TGTGCCAGCAGCTTGGGGACTAGGGTCAATGAGCAGTTCTTC. The whole variable domain, filled in from reference TRBV5-6 and TRBJ2-1, reads DAGVTQSPTHLIKTRGQQVTLRCSPKSGHDTVSWYQQALGQGPQFIFQYYEEEERQRGNFPDRFSGHQFPNYSSELNVNALLLGDSALYLCASSLGTRVNEQFFGPGTRLTVL.

This chain uses TRBV6-1 with TRBJ1-1; D unclear. The CDR3 covers 14 residues. V was cut by 6 bases and J by 3 bases, with 14 bases left in between. Germline-derived CDR1 and CDR2 are MNHNS and SASEGT. The CDR3 loop reads CASRLASGHTEAFF. DNA for the CDR3: TGTGCCAGCAGACTAGCATCCGGTCACACTGAAGCTTTCTTT.

This clonotype showed up just a few times. CDR3 sequence: CSVGENTGELFF. The CDR3 DNA reads as TGCAGCGTTGGGGAGAACACCGGGGAGCTGTTTTTT. The chain employs TRBV29-1 and TRBJ2-2; D is undetermined. The V end was cut by 4 bases, the J end by 1 base, with 4 bases between. This CDR3 spans 12 amino acids. CDR1 SQVTM and CDR2 ANQGSEA come from the germline V gene.

The J gene is TRBJ2-1, the V gene TRBV6-1; possibly TRBD2 for D (5 bases). V shed 6 bases and J shed 5 bases, with 17 bases lying between them. This CDR3 comprises 15 residues. Germline V gene lookup returns CDR1 MNHNS and CDR2 SASEGT. The CDR3 sequence: CASRLTDMTNNEQFF. In nucleotides, the CDR3 is TGTGCCAGCAGGTTGACGGATATGACTAACAATGAGCAGTTCTTC.

This clonotype was observed a handful of times. The chain has TRBV12-3 or TRBV12-4 and TRBJ1-3; D gene ambiguous. Trimming removed 3 bases at V and 2 bases at J, with 11 bases between. The CDR3 has 15 amino acids. The CDR3 protein is CASSFGDIPGNTIYF. In nucleotides, the CDR3 is TGTGCCAGCAGTTTCGGGGATATACCTGGAAACACCATATATTTT.